This entry describes one T cell receptor (beta chain). The V and J ends lost 1 base and 1 base respectively, with 13 bases between them. CDR1 is GTSNPN, CDR2 SVGIG, per germline (reference sequence). CDR3 size: 15 residues. These data come from a study of CD8 T cells in Susac syndrome. With random hexamers, reverse transcription was performed on about 0.5 to 1 ug of RNA. TCRdb independently ran MiXCR on the immunoSEQ multiplex PCR reads; one entry per CDR3 protein. The profile covers approximately 260,000 distinct CDR3 sequences, with approximately 95% appearing a single time and under 0.12% taken by the ten largest.

The V and J genes are TRBV30 and TRBJ2-5; D might be TRBD1 (5 bases). The clonotype originates from a human donor with Susac syndrome. Sequenced sample: CD4+ T cells from PBMCs. CDR3 nucleotides: TGTGCCTGGAGTGGTTGGGGCCCCTTCCAAGAGACCCAGTACTTC. This codes for CAWSGWGPFQETQYF.